This T cell receptor (beta chain) is drawn from a study of identical twins. TCRdb reprocessed the 5' RACE reads via MiXCR and lists one record per CDR3 protein. The sample has 510,000 or so distinct CDR3 sequences, roughly 15% seen once; the top ten hold around 0.48%. This CDR3 region has 15 residues. Germline CDR1 SGHRS, CDR2 YFSETQ. V lost 4 bases and J lost 3; bases outside the gene matches: 9. The sample holds a few counts of this clonotype. In addition, the sample was reused for a study of yellow fever vaccine responses in identical twins.

Specimen: CD4+ T cells sorted from blood. The V gene is TRBV5-1, the J gene TRBJ2-5, with 7 bases identical to TRBD1. This clonotype originated in a woman aged 18 to 35 in good health. CDR3 region: CASSHGTVSKETQYF. Here the CDR3 DNA reads TGCGCCAGCAGCCATGGGACAGTGTCCAAAGAGACCCAGTACTTC.